These 8 T cell receptor beta chains share one sample of origin, sequenced in a study of cytomegalovirus exposure and HLA in healthy donors. Researchers ran the PCR with 60 Vbeta and 13 Jbeta primers. Sequenced by immunoSEQ multiplex PCR; TCRdb stores in-frame clones only, minus some. This sample yields 52,000 or so clones, of which 75% to 80% are seen a single time; less than 3% belongs to the top ten. The sequencing sample was made of PBMCs. These receptors originate from a woman between 40 and 50 years old in good health and CMV-seropositive.

This clone showed up just once. This chain joins TRBV6-1 and TRBJ2-3, with D possibly being TRBD1 (5 bases). The CDR3 is 15 residues long. V gave up 2 bases and J gave up 2 bases, with 11 bases separating them. Looked up from germline, CDR1 is MNHNS and CDR2 is SASEGT. CDR3 protein: CASSESGFNTDTQYF. The DNA of the CDR3 is TGTGCCAGCAGTGAATCAGGGTTCAACACAGATACGCAGTATTTT.

This clone has only a few counts. The chain combines TRBV30 with TRBJ1-6; no definite D call. Trimming took off 0 bases at V and 8 bases at J, with 11 bases between the two ends. Germline V CDR1 and CDR2: GTSNPN, SVGIG (reference sequence). The CDR3 runs 14 residues. The CDR3 protein is CAWSVTGDHSPLHF. DNA of the CDR3: TGTGCCTGGAGTGTAACCGGAGACCATTCACCCCTCCACTTT.

The chain combines TRBV27 with TRBJ1-1; maybe TRBD1 (6 bases). The CDR3 is 12 residues long. The germline V and J ends were trimmed by 8 bases and 4 bases, with 11 bases remaining between them. CDR1 is MNHEY, CDR2 SMNVEV, per germline (reference sequence). This chain's CDR3 is CASQGGGTEAFF. Written as DNA, the CDR3 is TGTGCCAGCCAGGGAGGGGGCACTGAAGCTTTCTTT.

The CDR3 sequence: CASTPGGVTDTQYF. The DNA of the CDR3 is TGTGCCAGCACCCCTGGGGGGGTCACAGATACGCAGTATTTT. This chain connects TRBV6-5 to TRBJ2-3, with 7 bases matching TRBD2. The germline CDR1 and CDR2 sequences are MNHEY and SVGAGI. After removal of 7 bases from V and 2 bases from J, the junction contained 6 bases not matched to a gene. The CDR3 has 14 amino acids.

The count of this clone is one. V and J are TRBV7-9 and TRBJ1-1, with a possible D match to TRBD1 (5 bases). This CDR3 is built from 14 residues. Germline CDR1 and CDR2: SEHNR and FQNEAQ (reference sequence). The germline V and J ends were trimmed by 3 bases and 1 base, with 9 bases remaining between them. CDR3 bases: TGTGCCAGCAGCTTGACAGATACGAACACTGAAGCTTTCTTT. Translation: CASSLTDTNTEAFF.

The genes are TRBV27 and TRBJ1-6; possibly TRBD1 for D (6 bases). The CDR3 has 16 residues. Germline CDR1 is MNHEY and CDR2 is SMNVEV (reference sequence). The ends were cut back, 6 bases at V and 6 bases at J, with 18 bases in the middle. The CDR3 loop reads CASRNTGGRGNSPLHF. Written as DNA, the CDR3 is TGTGCCAGCAGGAATACGGGGGGCCGGGGTAATTCACCCCTCCACTTT.

The rearrangement links TRBV6-6 to TRBJ1-4; 10 bases agree with TRBD1. Germline values: CDR1 MNHNY, CDR2 SVGAGI (reference sequence). The trim removed 2 bases at V and 4 bases at J, leaving 1 base unmatched. This CDR3 region has 15 residues. The CDR3 loop reads CASSYGTGVNEKLFF. Here the CDR3 DNA reads TGTGCCAGCAGTTACGGGACAGGGGTTAATGAAAAACTGTTTTTT.

This rearrangement joins TRBV4-3 to TRBJ2-7; 9 bases line up with TRBD1. CDR3 length: 16 residues. J gave up 1 base and V 2 bases, and 6 bases lay outside the gene matches. From germline, CDR1 is LGHNA and CDR2 YSLEER. The CDR3 DNA reads TGCGCCAGCAGCCAACAAACAGGGGGCGCATCCTACGAGCAGTACTTC. Its protein is CASSQQTGGASYEQYF.